This T cell receptor (beta chain) was captured by sequencing in a study of CD8+CD57+ T cells in acquired aplastic anemia. Across the whole study: Sorted CD4+ plus CD8+ cells gave DNA averaging 3.2 ug. An average of about 10.8 million reads for CD4+ cells was obtained from healthy donors. Overall study results and limits: Sharing between patients and controls was observed for around 30 CD8+ CDR3 sequences. Statistical testing detected no significant gap in CD8+ Simpson's diversity between patients and controls.

This clonotype was picked up many times. What it binds is unknown. V gave up 7 bases and J gave up 1 base; unmatched junction bases: 9. The CDR3 runs to 15 residues. Germline V CDR1 and CDR2: LNHDA, SQIVND (reference sequence). CDR3 and TCR beta VDJ profiling relied on a genomic DNA template. TCRdb reanalysed the reads using MiXCR and keeps one entry per CDR3 protein. The data show roughly 150,000 distinct CDR3 sequences, roughly 47% seen once. The chain recombines TRBV19 with TRBJ2-5; 7 nucleotides agree with TRBD1. Specimen: sorted CD4+, CD8+, or CD8+CD57+ T cells (not recorded which) from PBMCs. The TCR originated in a human donor in good health. In DNA, the CDR3 is TGTGCCAGTACCTTCACCCGGGACAGCCAAGAGACCCAGTACTTC. As protein: CASTFTRDSQETQYF.